The 8 T cell receptor beta chains presented below share a single source sample, sequenced in a study of monozygotic twins with cystic fibrosis. Sequenced by immunoSEQ multiplex PCR; TCRdb stores in-frame clones only, minus some. In the table there are tens of thousands of clones, approximately 90% of which are singletons. Sequencing used blood. The origin of the receptors is a girl aged 2-10 years with cystic fibrosis.

The chain carries TRBV7-9 and TRBJ1-5; tentative D call: TRBD1 (5 bases). CDR1 SEHNR and CDR2 FQNEAQ come from the germline V gene (reference sequence). There are 15 residues in the CDR3. The ends were cut back, 1 base at V and 2 bases at J, with 9 bases in the middle. CDR3: CASSLGGLGNQPQHF. The CDR3 nucleotides read TGTGCCAGCAGCTTAGGGGGCCTTGGCAATCAGCCCCAGCATTTT.

J is TRBJ2-7 and V is TRBV2; TRBD1 matches at 11 bases. The trim removed 6 bases at V and 5 bases at J, leaving 9 bases unmatched. CDR1 SNHLY and CDR2 FYNNEI come from the germline V gene. This CDR3 has 15 amino acids. The CDR3 protein is CASSYDLGQGDEQYF. The CDR3 region has the DNA TGTGCCAGCAGCTATGACTTGGGACAGGGGGACGAGCAGTACTTC.

DNA of the CDR3: TGCAGCGTTGACCTGTCGGGGCTCACAGGCAACTATGGCTACACCTTC. Translated: CSVDLSGLTGNYGYTF. The V call is TRBV29-1, the J call TRBJ1-2, with D tentatively TRBD1 (5 bases). Germline V gene sequence: CDR1 SQVTM, CDR2 ANQGSEA. The CDR3 consists of 16 residues. V lost 3 bases and J 2 bases, leaving 19 bases between the germline ends.

The chain uses TRBV18 and TRBJ2-5; D is ambiguous. The V end was cut by 2 bases, the J end by 2 bases, with 9 bases between. Germline values: CDR1 KGHSH, CDR2 LQKENI. The CDR3 has 14 amino acids. The CDR3 nucleotides are TGTGCCAGCTCACCAGACATGGGGCAAGAGACCCAGTACTTC. Its translation: CASSPDMGQETQYF.

The V gene is TRBV28, the J gene TRBJ1-5, with D hard to call. This CDR3 spans 14 amino acids. V lost 5 bases to trimming and J lost 11 bases, with 19 bases between them. CDR1 MDHEN and CDR2 SYDVKM come from the germline V gene. CDR3 sequence reads: CASSPGVPGVAQHF. The DNA of the CDR3 is TGTGCCAGCAGTCCTGGGGTCCCGGGTGTAGCCCAGCATTTT.

V gene TRBV21-1 combines with J gene TRBJ2-5; the D segment call TRBD2 is taken from the table without a DNA check. TRBV21-1 counts as a pseudogene. CDR3 size: 14 residues. DNA of the CDR3: TGTGCCAGCAGCAAGAGAAGCGGGGGAAAGACCCAGTACTTC. Translated: CASSKRSGGKTQYF.

The rearrangement uses TRBV6-1 and TRBJ1-5, with 8 bases that match TRBD1. The CDR3 covers 15 residues. J was trimmed by 3 bases and V by 4 bases; bases with no gene match: 5. From germline, CDR1 is MNHNS and CDR2 SASEGT. CDR3 bases: TGTGCCAGCAGTGCAAGGACAGGGCCCAATCAGCCCCAGCATTTT. It translates to CASSARTGPNQPQHF.

The V and J genes are TRBV5-6 and TRBJ2-1, with 11 bases lining up with TRBD1. V dropped 4 bases and J dropped 7; count of bases not matched to a gene: 7. Germline lookup yields CDR1 SGHDT and CDR2 YYEEEE. The CDR3 is made up of 15 amino acids. CDR3 DNA sequence: TGTGCCAGCAGCAACTCCGGGACAGGGGGGAATGAGCAGTTCTTC. This sequence encodes CASSNSGTGGNEQFF.